The 19 T cell receptor beta chains reported below all come from one sample, sequenced in a study of T cells after yellow fever vaccination. TCRdb re-called the 5' RACE reads with MiXCR, one entry per CDR3 protein. Here the sample spans some 300,000 distinct CDR3 sequences, roughly 8.3% being singletons. The source was PBMCs, collected around 45 days after the first yellow fever vaccination. These receptor sequences come from a man aged 18-30 years who received the YFV17D yellow fever vaccine.

With respect to this clonotype: An end of the junction does not agree with germline; a read error may underlie this. This sequence joins TRBV12-3 or TRBV12-4 and TRBJ1-4; a possible D gene is TRBD1 (5 bases). CDR3 length: 15 amino acids. CDR3 protein: CASSSGGATNEKLYF. CDR3 DNA sequence: TGTGCCAGCAGTTCCGGAGGGGCAACTAATGAAAAACTGTATTTT.

This clonotype was counted only a few times. The rearrangement joins TRBV10-3 to TRBJ2-5; D may be TRBD1 or TRBD2 (5 bases each). Per germline, CDR1 ENHRY and CDR2 SYGVKD. The CDR3 length is 11 residues. V gave up 3 bases and J gave up 8 bases, with 7 bases separating them. The CDR3 region has the DNA TGTGCCATCAGTGACGGGGCAACCCAGTACTTC. It is translated as CAISDGATQYF.

This clonotype was counted only a few times. V usage is TRBV5-8 and J usage is TRBJ2-5; 15 bases are shared with TRBD2. The CDR3 is made up of 17 amino acids. The V gene end was trimmed by 4 bases and the J gene end by 4 bases; junction bases not matched to a gene: 8. Germline values: CDR1 SGHTS, CDR2 YDEGEE. DNA of the CDR3: TGTGCCAGCAGCCCAGGACTAGCGGGGGGGAAACGAGAGACCCAGTACTTC. Amino acids: CASSPGLAGGKRETQYF. The whole variable domain, filled in from reference TRBV5-8 and TRBJ2-5, reads EAGVTQSPTHLIKTRGQQATLRCSPISGHTSVYWYQQALGLGLQFLLWYDEGEERNRGNFPPRFSGRQFPNYSSELNVNALELEDSALYLCASSPGLAGGKRETQYFGPGTRLLVL.

The sample holds a few counts of this clonotype. This chain's CDR3 is CASSPGTGQYTGELFF. DNA of the CDR3: TGTGCCAGCTCACCTGGGACAGGGCAATACACCGGGGAGCTGTTTTTT. The gene calls are TRBV18 and TRBJ2-2; 9 bases are a match to TRBD1. V lost 3 bases and J lost 3; bases outside the gene matches: 5. This CDR3 is 16 amino acids long. Germline-derived CDR1 and CDR2 are KGHSH and LQKENI.

This clonotype was found a few times. The chain links TRBV28 to TRBJ1-5; D unresolved. V lost 6 bases and J lost 7, with 10 bases in between. This CDR3 has 12 amino acids. Germline loops: CDR1 MDHEN, CDR2 SYDVKM. CDR3 loop: CASRRGGQPQHF. As DNA, the CDR3 is TGTGCCAGCAGACGGGGTGGGCAGCCCCAGCATTTT.

This clonotype was counted between two and nine times. The V gene is TRBV24-1, the J gene TRBJ2-5; possible D gene TRBD1, 5 bases. The CDR3 is made up of 15 amino acids. V gave up 3 bases and J gave up 7 bases, with 17 bases separating them. Germline lookup yields CDR1 KGHDR and CDR2 SFDVKD. CDR3 residues: CATSDGRASGATQYF. DNA for the CDR3: TGTGCCACCAGTGATGGTAGGGCTTCTGGGGCGACCCAGTACTTC.

The genes are TRBV11-2 and TRBJ1-2; 11 bases line up with TRBD1. The germline V gene encodes CDR1 SGHAT and CDR2 FQNNGV. There are 16 residues in the CDR3. With V trimmed by 4 bases and J by 3 bases, 7 bases remained unmatched. The CDR3 here is CASSSSAGQGDYGYTF. The DNA of the CDR3 is TGTGCCAGCAGCTCGTCGGCGGGACAGGGGGACTATGGCTACACCTTC.

This clonotype has only a few counts. The gene calls are TRBV20-1 and TRBJ1-2; 8 nucleotides line up with TRBD1. There are 12 residues in the CDR3. With 5 bases clipped from V and 4 bases from J, the junction kept 3 bases outside the gene matches. Germline-derived CDR1 and CDR2 are DFQATT and SNEGSKA (reference sequence). The CDR3 sequence: CSAYTGGYGYTF. CDR3 nucleotides: TGCAGTGCTTATACAGGGGGCTATGGCTACACCTTC.

This clonotype was counted between two and nine times. The chain combines TRBV5-1 with TRBJ2-1; tentatively, D is TRBD1 (5 bases). With 0 bases removed from V and 8 bases from J, the gap between germline ends came to 9 bases. The CDR3 has 13 residues. From germline, CDR1 is SGHRS and CDR2 YFSETQ. The CDR3 is CASSLAGIDEQFF. The CDR3, as DNA: TGCGCCAGCAGCTTGGCAGGGATCGATGAGCAGTTCTTC.

The genes are TRBV27 and TRBJ2-5, with 7 bases that match TRBD1. CDR1 and CDR2 (germline): MNHEY, SMNVEV (reference sequence). The CDR3 is 15 amino acids. Trimming removed 6 bases from V and 1 base from J; junction bases left unmatched: 8. As DNA, the CDR3 is TGTGCCAGCAGGGCAGGACAGGATACCCAAGAGACCCAGTACTTC. Translated, it gives CASRAGQDTQETQYF.

This clonotype was detected many times. The rearrangement uses TRBV6-2 or TRBV6-3 and TRBJ2-7; 9 bases match TRBD1. CDR3 size: 15 residues. In germline, CDR1 is MNHEY, CDR2 SVGEGT. Trimming removed 5 bases from V and 1 base from J; junction bases left unmatched: 6. The CDR3 bases are TGTGCCAGCAGTCCGGGACAGGGTACTTCCTACGAGCAGTACTTC. Its protein product is CASSPGQGTSYEQYF.

This clonotype was picked up many times. The rearrangement joins TRBV7-8 to TRBJ2-2; the D gene is possibly TRBD2 (6 bases). Germline CDR1 is SGHVS and CDR2 is FQNEAQ. V was clipped by 1 base and J by 4 bases, with 13 bases between them. This CDR3 is 16 amino acids long. CDR3 DNA sequence: TGTGCCAGCAGCTTAGGAGGCGGGGTGGGCACCGGGGAGCTGTTTTTT. Amino acids: CASSLGGGVGTGELFF.

CDR3 coding DNA: TGCAGTGCCAGGGCCCCGGACGGAACCTACGAGCAGTACGTC. Protein sequence: CSARAPDGTYEQYV. The V gene is TRBV20-1, the J gene TRBJ2-7, with D possibly being TRBD1 (5 bases). This CDR3 contains 14 residues. The germline V gene has CDR1 DFQATT and CDR2 SNEGSKA (reference sequence). V shed 6 bases and J shed 2 bases, with 17 bases lying between them.

The chain recombines TRBV24-1 with TRBJ2-1; no clear D gene. Trimming shortened V by 0 bases and J by 10 bases, and 15 bases separated the two germline ends. Per the germline V gene, CDR1 is KGHDR and CDR2 is SFDVKD. There are 15 residues in the CDR3. CDR3 in DNA: TGTGCCACCAGTGATTTGGCCGTTTTCCCCCTAGAGCAGTTCTTC. Its protein product is CATSDLAVFPLEQFF.

The rearrangement joins TRBV20-1 to TRBJ2-7, with TRBD1 identical over 12 bases. Per germline, CDR1 DFQATT and CDR2 SNEGSKA (reference sequence). The CDR3 is 15 amino acids. The J segment lost 7 bases and the V segment lost 3 bases, leaving 10 bases of the junction unmatched. This chain's CDR3 is CSARIPGQGAGEQYF. The CDR3 DNA reads as TGCAGTGCTAGGATACCGGGACAGGGGGCTGGAGAGCAGTACTTC.

This clonotype appeared a few times. The J gene is TRBJ2-5, the V gene TRBV5-1; TRBD1 agrees at 7 bases. Germline assignment: CDR1 SGHRS and CDR2 YFSETQ. The CDR3 sequence is 16 residues long. Trimming took 4 bases from V and 2 from J; bases not matched to a gene: 11. The CDR3 bases are TGCGCCAGCAGCGTCGGGACAGCGATCCTTCAAGAGACCCAGTACTTC. Translation gives CASSVGTAILQETQYF.

This clonotype was seen only a few times. In DNA form, the CDR3 reads TGCGCCAGCAGCTTGGGACAGGGCTTAGATACGCAGTATTTT. This translates into CASSLGQGLDTQYF. V gene TRBV5-1 combines with J gene TRBJ2-3, with 7 bases fitting TRBD1. The trim removed 0 bases at V and 5 bases at J, leaving 3 bases unmatched. Germline V CDR1 and CDR2: SGHRS, YFSETQ. The CDR3 runs 14 residues.

This chain links TRBV5-4 with TRBJ2-7; TRBD2 matches 7 bases. The CDR3 contains 14 residues. The V gene's germline CDR1 is SGHNT and CDR2 YYREEE (reference sequence). J was trimmed by 6 bases and V by 5 bases; bases with no gene match: 11. CDR3 in DNA: TGTGCCAGCAGAGCCGGACTAGAGTTGATCGAGCAGTACTTC. This encodes CASRAGLELIEQYF.

V is TRBV6-1 and J is TRBJ1-5; D remains unclear. V was cut by 5 bases and J by 7 bases, with 15 bases left in between. Germline CDR1 is MNHNS and CDR2 is SASEGT. The CDR3 covers 14 residues. This CDR3 reads CASSPFFERQPQHF. CDR3 sequence (DNA): TGTGCCAGCAGTCCCTTTTTTGAACGGCAGCCCCAGCATTTT.